The present TCR beta chain was sequenced within a study of blood T cell repertoires in COVID-19. Study in general: PBMCs, B-cell-depleted T cells, or T cells were the source of the cDNA or gDNA that made up the material.

In the authors' workflow: Amplification from reference gene primers served as the basis for estimated nucleated cell counts. Here immunoSEQ multiplex PCR was the method, and the copy in TCRdb shows in-frame clones only, minus some. For V, J and clone size, that table is used; D and trimming come from the DNA. The sample lists about 200,000 clones, over 85% seen once, with around 4.2% in the top ten. Germline V CDR1 and CDR2: SGHTS, YDEGEE. V lost 2 bases and J 1 base, leaving 9 bases between the germline ends. The CDR3 is 15 amino acids. The clonotype originates from a woman aged 30 to 39 with acute COVID-19. Sequencing was carried out using PBMCs or T cells enriched from blood (not recorded which). The chain uses TRBV5-8 and TRBJ2-2, with D possibly being TRBD2 (6 bases). CDR3 residues: CASSFVRGNTGELFF. In DNA form, the CDR3 reads TGTGCCAGCAGCTTCGTGCGGGGGAACACCGGGGAGCTGTTTTTT.